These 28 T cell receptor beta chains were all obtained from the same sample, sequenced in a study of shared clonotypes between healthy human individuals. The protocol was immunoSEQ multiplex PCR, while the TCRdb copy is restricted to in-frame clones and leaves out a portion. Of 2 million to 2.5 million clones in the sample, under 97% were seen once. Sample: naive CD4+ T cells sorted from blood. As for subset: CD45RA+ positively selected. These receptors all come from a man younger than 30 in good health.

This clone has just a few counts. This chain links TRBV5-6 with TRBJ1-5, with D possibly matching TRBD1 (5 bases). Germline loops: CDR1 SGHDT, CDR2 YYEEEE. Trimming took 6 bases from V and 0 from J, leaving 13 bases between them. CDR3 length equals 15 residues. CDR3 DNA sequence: TGTGCCAGCAACCGGAGGGGTAATAGCAATCAGCCCCAGCATTTT. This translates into CASNRRGNSNQPQHF.

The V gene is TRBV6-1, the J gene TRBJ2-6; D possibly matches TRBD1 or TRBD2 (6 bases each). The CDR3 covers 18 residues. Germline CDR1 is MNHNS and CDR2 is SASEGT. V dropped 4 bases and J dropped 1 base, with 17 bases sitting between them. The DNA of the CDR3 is TGTGCCAGCAGTGCCGACAGGAGGGTCGTTTCTGGGGCCAACGTCCTGACTTTC. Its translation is CASSADRRVVSGANVLTF.

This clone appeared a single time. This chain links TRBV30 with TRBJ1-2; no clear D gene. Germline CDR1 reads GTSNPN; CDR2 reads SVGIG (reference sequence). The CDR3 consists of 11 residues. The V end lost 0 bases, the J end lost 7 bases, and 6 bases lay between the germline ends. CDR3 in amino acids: CAWSVTSGYTF. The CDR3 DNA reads TGTGCCTGGAGTGTGACCTCTGGCTACACCTTC.

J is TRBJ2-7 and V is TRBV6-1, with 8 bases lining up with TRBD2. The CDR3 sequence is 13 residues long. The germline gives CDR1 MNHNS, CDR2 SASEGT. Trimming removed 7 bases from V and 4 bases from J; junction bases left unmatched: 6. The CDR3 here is CASKREPLYEQYF. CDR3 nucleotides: TGTGCCAGCAAGCGGGAGCCGCTGTACGAGCAGTACTTC.

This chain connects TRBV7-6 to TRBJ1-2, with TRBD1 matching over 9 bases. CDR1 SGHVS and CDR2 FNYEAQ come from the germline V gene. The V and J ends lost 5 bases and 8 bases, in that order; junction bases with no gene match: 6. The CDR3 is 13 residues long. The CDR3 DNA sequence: TGTGCCAGCAGCCCGGACAGGGGAAGCGGCTACACCTTC. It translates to CASSPDRGSGYTF.

CDR3 coding DNA: TGTGCCAGTAGTATAGCCCCTGGATGGACAGGGGGCATCTACGAGCAGTACTTC. Its translation: CASSIAPGWTGGIYEQYF. V gene TRBV19 combines with J gene TRBJ2-7, with 11 bases lining up with TRBD1. The CDR3 contains 18 residues. Germline V gives CDR1 LNHDA, CDR2 SQIVND (reference sequence). Germline trimming cut 1 base from V and 3 bases from J; bases unmatched to any gene: 11.

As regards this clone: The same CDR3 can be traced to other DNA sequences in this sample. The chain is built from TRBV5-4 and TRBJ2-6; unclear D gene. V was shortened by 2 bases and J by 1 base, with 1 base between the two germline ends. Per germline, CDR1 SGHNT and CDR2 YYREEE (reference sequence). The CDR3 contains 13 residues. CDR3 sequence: CASSLSGANVLTF. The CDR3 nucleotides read TGTGCCAGCAGCTTATCTGGGGCCAACGTCCTGACTTTC.

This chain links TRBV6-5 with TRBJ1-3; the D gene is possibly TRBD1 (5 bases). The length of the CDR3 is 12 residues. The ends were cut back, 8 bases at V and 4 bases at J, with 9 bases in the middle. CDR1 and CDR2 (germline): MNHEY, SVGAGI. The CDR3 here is CASARGGNTIYF. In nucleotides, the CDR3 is TGTGCCAGCGCAAGGGGAGGAAACACCATATATTTT.

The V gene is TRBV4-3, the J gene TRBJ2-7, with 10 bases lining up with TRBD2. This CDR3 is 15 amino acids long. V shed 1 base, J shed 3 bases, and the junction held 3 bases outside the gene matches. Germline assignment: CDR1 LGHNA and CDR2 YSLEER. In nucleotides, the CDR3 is TGCGCCAGCAGCCAAGTCTCTAGCGGGAGCTACGAGCAGTACTTC. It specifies CASSQVSSGSYEQYF.

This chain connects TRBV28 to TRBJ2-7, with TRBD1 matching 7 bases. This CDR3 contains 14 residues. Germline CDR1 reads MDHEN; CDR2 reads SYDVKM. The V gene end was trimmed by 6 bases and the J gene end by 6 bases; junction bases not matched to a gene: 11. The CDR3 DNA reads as TGTGCCAGCAGCTGGGGGACAGCCTCGGGCGAGCAGTACTTC. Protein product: CASSWGTASGEQYF.

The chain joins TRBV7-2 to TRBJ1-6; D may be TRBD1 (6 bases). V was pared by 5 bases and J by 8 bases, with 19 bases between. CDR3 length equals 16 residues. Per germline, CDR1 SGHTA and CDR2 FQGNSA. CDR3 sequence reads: CASSVTGTIKDSPLHF. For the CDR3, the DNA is TGTGCCAGCAGCGTAACAGGGACGATAAAGGATTCACCCCTCCACTTT.

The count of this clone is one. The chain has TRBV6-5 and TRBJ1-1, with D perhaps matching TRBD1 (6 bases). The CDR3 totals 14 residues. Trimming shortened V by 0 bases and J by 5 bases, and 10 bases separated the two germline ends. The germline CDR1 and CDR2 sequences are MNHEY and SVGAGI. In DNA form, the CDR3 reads TGTGCCAGCAGTTACTCGGCAGGGGCGACTGAAGCTTTCTTT. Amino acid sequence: CASSYSAGATEAFF.

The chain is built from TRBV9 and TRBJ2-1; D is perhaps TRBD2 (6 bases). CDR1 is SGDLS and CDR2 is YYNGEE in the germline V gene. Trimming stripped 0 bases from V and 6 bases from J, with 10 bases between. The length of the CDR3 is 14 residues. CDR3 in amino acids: CASSVGGAPNEQFF. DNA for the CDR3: TGTGCCAGCAGCGTAGGCGGGGCCCCCAATGAGCAGTTCTTC. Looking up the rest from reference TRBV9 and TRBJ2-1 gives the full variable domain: DSGVTQTPKHLITATGQRVTLRCSPRSGDLSVYWYQQSLDQGLQFLIQYYNGEERAKGNILERFSAQQFPDLHSELNLSSLELGDSALYFCASSVGGAPNEQFFGPGTRLTVL.

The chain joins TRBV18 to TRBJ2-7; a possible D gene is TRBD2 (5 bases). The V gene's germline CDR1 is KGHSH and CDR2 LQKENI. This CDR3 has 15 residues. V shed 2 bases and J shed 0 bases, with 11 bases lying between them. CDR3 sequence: CASSPSGSGSYEQYF. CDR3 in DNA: TGTGCCAGCTCACCAAGTGGAAGCGGCTCCTACGAGCAGTACTTC.

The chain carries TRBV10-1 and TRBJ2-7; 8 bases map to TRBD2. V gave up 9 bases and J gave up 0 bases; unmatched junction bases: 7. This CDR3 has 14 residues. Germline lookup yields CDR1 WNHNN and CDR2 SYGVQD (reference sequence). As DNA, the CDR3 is TGCGCCAGACAAAGACTAGCGTACTCCTACGAGCAGTACTTC. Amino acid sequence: CARQRLAYSYEQYF.

The CDR3 reads CASSRWGQGSNYGYTF. CDR3 DNA sequence: TGTGCCAGCAGCCGTTGGGGACAGGGTTCTAACTATGGCTACACCTTC. The V gene is TRBV13, the J gene TRBJ1-2; 9 nucleotides agree with TRBD1. V shed 5 bases and J 0 bases; nucleotides not matched to a gene: 7. This CDR3 has 16 residues. CDR1 is PRHDT, CDR2 FYEKMQ, per germline (reference sequence).

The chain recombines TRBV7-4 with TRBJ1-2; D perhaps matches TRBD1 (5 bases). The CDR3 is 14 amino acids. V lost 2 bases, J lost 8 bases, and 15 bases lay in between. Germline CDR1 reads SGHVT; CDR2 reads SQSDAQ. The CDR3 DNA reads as TGTGCCAGCAGCTTAACAGGTGGGATTTGGGGCTACACCTTC. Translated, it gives CASSLTGGIWGYTF.

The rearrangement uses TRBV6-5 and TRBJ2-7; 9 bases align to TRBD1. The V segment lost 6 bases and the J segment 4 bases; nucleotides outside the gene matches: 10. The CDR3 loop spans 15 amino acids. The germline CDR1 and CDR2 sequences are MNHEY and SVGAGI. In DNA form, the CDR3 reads TGTGCCAGCAGACGGGACAGGGTAGGTCAGTACGAGCAGTACTTC. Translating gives CASRRDRVGQYEQYF.

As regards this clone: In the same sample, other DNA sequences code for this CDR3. CDR3 DNA sequence: TGTGCCAGCTCACCGGGACAGGGTGTGATCGGGGAGCTGTTTTTT. It translates to CASSPGQGVIGELFF. The chain has TRBV7-9 and TRBJ2-2; 9 bases line up with TRBD1. The V and J ends lost 8 bases and 7 bases, in that order; junction bases with no gene match: 11. The CDR3 has 15 amino acids. Germline V lookup: CDR1 SEHNR, CDR2 FQNEAQ (reference sequence). The whole variable domain, filled in from reference TRBV7-9 and TRBJ2-2, reads DTGVSQNPRHKITKRGQNVTFRCDPISEHNRLYWYRQTLGQGPEFLTYFQNEAQLEKSRLLSDRFSAERPKGSFSTLEIQRTEQGDSAMYLCASSPGQGVIGELFFGEGSRLTVL.

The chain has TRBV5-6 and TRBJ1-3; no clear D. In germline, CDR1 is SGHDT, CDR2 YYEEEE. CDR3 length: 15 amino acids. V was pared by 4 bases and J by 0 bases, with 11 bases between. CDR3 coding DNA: TGTGCCAGCAGCCCAGGACGGACCTCTGGAAACACCATATATTTT. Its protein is CASSPGRTSGNTIYF.

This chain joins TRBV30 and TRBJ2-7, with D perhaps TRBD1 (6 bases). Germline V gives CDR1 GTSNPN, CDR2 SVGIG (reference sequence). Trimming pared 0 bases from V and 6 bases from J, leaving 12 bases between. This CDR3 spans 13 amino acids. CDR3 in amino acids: CAWSVGAPSEQYF. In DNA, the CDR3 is TGTGCCTGGAGTGTGGGGGCCCCTAGCGAGCAGTACTTC.

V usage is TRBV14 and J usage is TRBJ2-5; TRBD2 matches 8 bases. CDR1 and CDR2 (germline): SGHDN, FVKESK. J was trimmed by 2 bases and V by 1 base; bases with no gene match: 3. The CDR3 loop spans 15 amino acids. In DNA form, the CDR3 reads TGTGCCAGCAGCCAAGGACCGGGGGGGCAAGAGACCCAGTACTTC. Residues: CASSQGPGGQETQYF. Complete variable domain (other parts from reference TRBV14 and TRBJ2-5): EAGVTQFPSHSVIEKGQTVTLRCDPISGHDNLYWYRRVMGKEIKFLLHFVKESKQDESGMPNNRFLAERTGGTYSTLKVQPAELEDSGVYFCASSQGPGGQETQYFGPGTRLLVL.

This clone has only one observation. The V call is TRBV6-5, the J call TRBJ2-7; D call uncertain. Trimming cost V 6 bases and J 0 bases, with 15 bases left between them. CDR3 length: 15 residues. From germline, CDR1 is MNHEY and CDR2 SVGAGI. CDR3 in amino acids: CASRLRVGFSYEQYF. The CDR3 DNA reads TGTGCCAGCAGACTTCGGGTGGGTTTCTCCTACGAGCAGTACTTC.

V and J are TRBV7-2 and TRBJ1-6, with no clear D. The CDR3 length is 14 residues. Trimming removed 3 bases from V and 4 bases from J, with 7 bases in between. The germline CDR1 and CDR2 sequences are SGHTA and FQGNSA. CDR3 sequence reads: CASSFEGYNSPLHF. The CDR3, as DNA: TGTGCCAGCAGCTTTGAGGGTTATAATTCACCCCTCCACTTT.

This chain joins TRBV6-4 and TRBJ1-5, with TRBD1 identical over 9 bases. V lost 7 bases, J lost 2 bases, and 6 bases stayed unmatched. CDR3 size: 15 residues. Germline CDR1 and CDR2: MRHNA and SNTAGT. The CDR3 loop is CASKGRTGGNQPQHF. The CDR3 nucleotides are TGTGCCAGCAAGGGTAGGACAGGGGGCAATCAGCCCCAGCATTTT.

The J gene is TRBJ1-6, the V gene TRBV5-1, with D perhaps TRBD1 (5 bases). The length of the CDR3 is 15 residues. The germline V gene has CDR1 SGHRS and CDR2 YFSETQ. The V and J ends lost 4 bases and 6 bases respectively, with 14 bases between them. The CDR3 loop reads CASSPPGRPNSPLHF. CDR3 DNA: TGCGCCAGCAGCCCTCCGGGACGCCCTAATTCACCCCTCCACTTT.

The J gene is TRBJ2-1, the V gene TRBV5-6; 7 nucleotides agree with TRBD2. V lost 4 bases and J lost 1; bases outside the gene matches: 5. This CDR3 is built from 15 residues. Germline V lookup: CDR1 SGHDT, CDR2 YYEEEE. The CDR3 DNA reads TGTGCCAGCAGCCCGGGACTACAGTCCTACAATGAGCAGTTCTTC. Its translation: CASSPGLQSYNEQFF.

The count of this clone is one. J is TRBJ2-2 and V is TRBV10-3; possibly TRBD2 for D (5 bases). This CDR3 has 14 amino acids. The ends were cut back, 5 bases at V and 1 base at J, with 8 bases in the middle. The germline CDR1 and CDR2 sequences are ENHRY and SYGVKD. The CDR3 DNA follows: TGTGCCATCAGTACGGACTGGAACACCGGGGAGCTGTTTTTT. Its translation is CAISTDWNTGELFF.